This TCR beta chain appears in the sequencing data of a study of type 1 and type 2 diabetes patients (dated by TCRdb to the mid-2010s). Notes on the research overall: About 10 type 1 diabetes patients, a few type 2 diabetes patients and roughly 6 nondiabetic controls, all recruited in China, made up the cohort. Across the study, CD4+ and CD8+ T cells were positively selected from PBMCs using CD4 or CD8 MicroBeads on MACS columns. A total of 18,976,912 paired-end reads were generated across the whole study. The study profiled TCRbeta repertoires by high-throughput sequencing to compare type 1 diabetes, type 2 diabetes and nondiabetic individuals. Type 2 diabetes patients served as a disease comparison group for the type 1 diabetes patients. Similar V gene usage was observed when roughly 20-cycle and roughly 25-cycle amplification were compared, suggesting similar primer efficiencies and random PCR bias. The TCRbeta libraries underwent paired-end sequencing on Illumina HiSeq 2000 or MiSeq instruments. The investigation overall reported the following: Study groups were not matched for age and gender, which possibly biased interpretation. In both CD4+ and CD8+ T cells, type 2 diabetes repertoires were highly diverse and significantly more diverse than type 1 diabetes repertoires. Type 2 diabetes patients had few highly-expanded CD4+ clones, median one, accounting for a median roughly 4% of reads. Highly correlated V and J gene usage patterns were observed for type 2 diabetes and control samples, with an average of around 0.97 between samples. Only a limited number of T2D and control samples were sequenced, so some T1D-only HECs might also appear in more T2D or control samples.

This sample was sequenced with an Illumina MiSeq. Genomic DNA from sorted T cell subsets was used as template for TCRbeta CDR3 amplification. The TCRbeta CDR3 region was amplified by multiplex PCR with 30 forward and 13 reverse primers. After the PCR products were purified with AMPure XP beads, a second PCR of approximately 25 cycles was run to add indices and adaptors. Before sequencing, libraries were gel-purified with the QIAquick Gel Extraction Kit. Regarding the original processing steps: Paired-end reads were merged using FLASH and were aligned with IgBLAST to IMGT V, D and J germline references. Reads with less than 70% alignment identity to germline references were removed, leaving roughly 11,000,000 reads across the study. Following IMGT definitions, CDR3 boundaries, reading frame and productivity were assigned. A highly-expanded clone was defined as any clone making up 1% or more of reads, and normalized Shannon entropy served as the measure of diversity. Group differences in Shannon entropy were tested with unpaired two-tailed t-tests. The public reads were reprocessed in TCRdb via fastp at Q25 and MiXCR, keeping in-frame beta chains. For every CDR3 protein sequence, its rows merge into one entry that carries the most common genes and DNA. The V and J calls shown here were made by TCRdb, not taken from the authors' results. The table for this sample lists 280,000 or so distinct CDR3 sequences; 45% to 60% of them were counted only once. The ten largest clones add up to roughly 13% of the sample.

Deletion took 3 bases off V and 0 bases off J, with a span of 12 bases between the germline ends. Taken from the germline V gene (reference sequence), the CDR1 and CDR2 loops are DFQATT and SNEGSKA. The CDR3 numbers 14 residues from cysteine through phenylalanine. CDR3 DNA is the only sequence kept; it has 42 bases, read in frame from the first base. Standard classification criteria for type 1 or type 2 diabetes were met by all diabetic patients, and glucose and C-peptide were assessed by WHO-recommended methods. Donors with other autoimmune diseases or infections within the previous four weeks were excluded from participation. A roughly 10-milliliter sample of peripheral blood was drawn from every participant. PBMCs were isolated with LymphoPrep density separation. This clonotype was picked up a small number of times. What this receptor recognizes is not known. Per-nucleotide qualities are absent, and no much larger clonotype sits a single base away.

Rearrangement joined TRBV20-1 to TRBJ2-7; there is no confident call for the D gene. The clonotype originates from a man between 18 and 29 years old with type 2 diabetes. The sample taken for sequencing was peripheral blood mononuclear cells (PBMCs). CDR3 region: CSARRSSSSYEQYF. The DNA sequence is TGCAGTGCTAGGCGTTCCTCAAGCTCCTACGAGCAGTACTTC.